One and the same sample provided the 27 T cell receptor beta chains below, sequenced in a study of response to subunit inactivated influenza vaccine. TCRdb itself ran the RT-PCR reads through MiXCR, one entry per CDR3 protein. The sample yields about 700,000 distinct CDR3 sequences, roughly 14% seen once. Sample: PBMCs from blood, taken approximately 15 days before vaccination. The receptors were sampled from a man aged 50 or older who received an inactivated influenza vaccine.

This clonotype was counted only a few times. The rearrangement uses TRBV11-3 and TRBJ2-2, with unresolved D. The V and J ends lost 3 bases and 2 bases respectively, with 7 bases between them. The CDR3 runs to 14 residues. CDR1 SGHNT and CDR2 YENEEA come from the germline V gene. The CDR3 is CASSFITNTGELFF. CDR3 bases: TGTGCCAGCAGCTTTATAACAAACACCGGGGAGCTGTTTTTT.

This clonotype was seen more than once but under ten times. This sequence joins TRBV28 and TRBJ2-5, with D perhaps matching TRBD2 (6 bases). Per the germline V gene, CDR1 is MDHEN and CDR2 is SYDVKM. Trimming removed 2 bases from V and 3 bases from J, with 10 bases in between. The CDR3 is 14 residues long. The CDR3 DNA reads as TGTGCCAGCAGTTTAGGTTGGGGGGAAGAGACCCAGTACTTC. Translation: CASSLGWGEETQYF.

This rearrangement joins TRBV12-3 or TRBV12-4 to TRBJ2-7; no firm D call. CDR3 length: 14 amino acids. Trimming pared 5 bases from V and 7 bases from J, leaving 18 bases between. The CDR3 is CASSLMGPAGEQYF. The CDR3 region has the DNA TGTGCCAGCAGTCTCATGGGTCCTGCCGGGGAGCAGTACTTC.

In the case of this clonotype: Germline is not matched at one junction end, which may reflect a read error. The genes are TRBV4-1 and TRBJ1-4, with D hard to call. CDR3 length: 14 amino acids. In germline, CDR1 is MGHRA, CDR2 YSYEKL. CDR3 loop: CASSQDVGFENLFF. The CDR3 nucleotides are TGCGCCAGCAGCCAAGATGTCGGTTTTGAAAACCTGTTTTTT.

The genes are TRBV7-2 and TRBJ2-7; 9 nucleotides agree with TRBD2. Germline CDR1 reads SGHTA; CDR2 reads FQGNSA. Unmatched junction bases numbered 6, after V lost 5 bases and J lost 1 base. CDR3 length: 15 amino acids. The CDR3 region has the DNA TGTGCCAGCAGCCTGGCTAGCGGGGTATCCTACGAGCAGTACTTC. Its translation is CASSLASGVSYEQYF.

This chain connects TRBV10-3 to TRBJ1-2, with a tentative D call TRBD1 (6 bases). The ends were cut back, 8 bases at V and 8 bases at J, with 18 bases in the middle. Germline V gives CDR1 ENHRY, CDR2 SYGVKD. CDR3 length: 13 amino acids. The CDR3 DNA sequence: TGTGCCATCGATCGCCCAGGGGTAGGCGGCTACACCTTC. Protein: CAIDRPGVGGYTF.

The rearrangement links TRBV11-2 to TRBJ2-4; 9 bases are a match to TRBD2. Losses at the gene ends were 1 base for V and 5 bases for J; bases not matched to a gene: 15. This CDR3 is 19 amino acids long. CDR1 SGHAT and CDR2 FQNNGV come from the germline V gene. The DNA for the CDR3 is TGTGCCAGCAGCTTAGTTCCCCGACCTAGCGGGATGGAGCAAAACATTCAGTACTTC. As protein: CASSLVPRPSGMEQNIQYF. The variable domain in full, completed from reference TRBV11-2 and TRBJ2-4, reads EAGVAQSPRYKIIEKRQSVAFWCNPISGHATLYWYQQILGQGPKLLIQFQNNGVVDDSQLPKDRFSAERLKGVDSTLKIQPAKLEDSAVYLCASSLVPRPSGMEQNIQYFGAGTRLSVL.

At least ten counts were recorded for this clonotype. This chain links TRBV20-1 with TRBJ2-7; 10 nucleotides align to TRBD2. V was pared by 0 bases and J by 5 bases, with 7 bases of the junction left unmatched. The germline V gene has CDR1 DFQATT and CDR2 SNEGSKA (reference sequence). This CDR3 spans 15 amino acids. The CDR3 DNA sequence: TGCAGTGCTAGAGATTTGAGCGGGAGGGCCGACGAGCAGTACTTC. Encoded protein: CSARDLSGRADEQYF.

In its sample, this clonotype was seen a few times. DNA for the CDR3: TGTGCCAGCAGCGGGGTCCCCTCCTACGAGCAGTACTTC. Translating gives CASSGVPSYEQYF. J is TRBJ2-7 and V is TRBV28; D may be TRBD2 (5 bases). Germline CDR1 MDHEN, CDR2 SYDVKM. The length of the CDR3 is 13 residues. Trimming removed 6 bases at V and 0 bases at J, with 9 bases between.

Details on this clonotype: The conserved phenylalanine or tryptophan normally closing the CDR3 is absent here, so this likely arose from a read error. The chain carries TRBV6-2 or TRBV6-3 and TRBJ1-2; perhaps TRBD1 as D (6 bases). The V gene's germline CDR1 is MNHEY and CDR2 SVGEGT. With 8 bases removed from V and 4 bases from J, the gap between germline ends came to 17 bases. This CDR3 is built from 14 residues. CDR3 in DNA: TGTGCCAGCGGGACTCCCGGACAGCTCTATGGCTACACCTTA. This translates into CASGTPGQLYGYTL.

This chain uses TRBV10-3 with TRBJ2-1, with 12 bases aligning to TRBD2. The CDR3 covers 16 residues. CDR1 and CDR2 (germline): ENHRY, SYGVKD. With 3 bases clipped from V and 8 bases from J, the junction kept 8 bases outside the gene matches. DNA for the CDR3: TGTGCCATCAGTGACCCGACTAGCGGGAGTCGCTATGAGCAGTTCTTC. Residues: CAISDPTSGSRYEQFF.

This clonotype was seen repeatedly, ten times or more. The chain links TRBV11-2 to TRBJ1-1; D ambiguous. This CDR3 region has 13 residues. Trimming pared 3 bases from V and 3 bases from J, leaving 8 bases between. Germline values: CDR1 SGHAT, CDR2 FQNNGV. CDR3 coding DNA: TGTGCCAGCAGCTTGGGCAGTTACACTGAAGCTTTCTTT. This codes for CASSLGSYTEAFF.

The chain links TRBV12-3 or TRBV12-4 to TRBJ2-3; 13 bases align to TRBD2. The CDR3 runs 15 residues. Trimming at V came to 5 bases and at J to 6 bases, leaving 5 bases not matched to a gene. CDR3 bases: TGTGCCAGCAGTACTAGCGGGAGGGCCGCTGATACGCAGTATTTT. Protein product: CASSTSGRAADTQYF.

V is TRBV4-1 and J is TRBJ2-7; 7 bases align to TRBD1. CDR3 size: 15 residues. In germline, CDR1 is MGHRA, CDR2 YSYEKL. The V and J ends lost 1 base and 3 bases, in that order; junction bases with no gene match: 6. The CDR3 spells CASSQVTGAYYEQYF. The CDR3 region has the DNA TGCGCCAGCAGCCAAGTTACAGGGGCCTACTACGAGCAGTACTTC.

This clonotype was observed a few times. The chain carries TRBV7-8 and TRBJ2-2, with D perhaps matching TRBD2 (7 bases). Trimming took 4 bases from V and 7 from J, leaving 13 bases between them. CDR1 and CDR2 (germline): SGHVS, FQNEAQ. The CDR3 is 14 amino acids. Here the CDR3 reads CASSSQRGGGELFF. CDR3 in DNA: TGTGCCAGCAGCTCCCAGAGGGGGGGCGGGGAGCTGTTTTTT.

In its sample, this clonotype was seen a few times. Germline is not matched at one junction end, which may reflect a read error. V is TRBV14 and J is TRBJ2-1; 13 bases are a match to TRBD2. This CDR3 has 18 residues. Germline V gene lookup returns CDR1 SGHDN and CDR2 FVKESK. The DNA for the CDR3 is TGTGCCAGCAGCCCGCGGACTAGCGGGGGCTCATCCTACAATGAGCAGCTCTTC. Amino acids: CASSPRTSGGSSYNEQLF.

Ten or more counts support this clonotype. The CDR3 DNA reads as TGCGCCAGCAGCCCACGGACTAGCGGGGTCACAGATACGCAGTATTTT. It is translated as CASSPRTSGVTDTQYF. The V and J genes are TRBV5-1 and TRBJ2-3; 12 nucleotides line up with TRBD2. V lost 4 bases to trimming and J lost 2 bases; unmatched junction nucleotides: 5. The CDR3 runs 16 residues. Per germline, CDR1 SGHRS and CDR2 YFSETQ.

This clonotype occurred many times. The rearrangement uses TRBV7-9 and TRBJ2-1, with 9 nucleotides matching TRBD1. CDR3 length: 14 residues. The germline gives CDR1 SEHNR, CDR2 FQNEAQ (reference sequence). V lost 5 bases and J lost 5; bases outside the gene matches: 4. This CDR3 is CASSPWTGDNEQFF. Written as DNA, the CDR3 is TGTGCCAGCAGCCCCTGGACAGGGGACAATGAGCAGTTCTTC.

V and J are TRBV10-3 and TRBJ1-2; no reliable D call. Germline CDR1 ENHRY, CDR2 SYGVKD. Trimming removed 6 bases from V and 4 bases from J, with 15 bases in between. This CDR3 is 14 amino acids long. CDR3 nucleotide sequence: TGTGCCATCAGCGCCCTTTCCAACGCCTATGGCTACACCTTC. As protein: CAISALSNAYGYTF.

With regard to this clonotype: Given a much more abundant clone one base away, this may be a read error. CDR3 sequence: CASSLRRLATGQETQYF. The CDR3, as DNA: TGTGCCAGCAGCTTAAGACGGCTAGCGACTGGGCAAGAGACCCAGTACTTC. The J gene is TRBJ2-5, the V gene TRBV11-2; D is possibly TRBD2 (6 bases). The CDR3 is 17 residues long. Germline loops: CDR1 SGHAT, CDR2 FQNNGV. V dropped 2 bases and J dropped 2 bases, with 18 bases sitting between them.

This chain connects TRBV10-3 to TRBJ2-7, with 9 bases identical to TRBD1. The CDR3 extends over 14 amino acids. The ends lost 6 bases at V and 7 bases at J; junction bases unmatched: 10. CDR1 and CDR2 (germline): ENHRY, SYGVKD. CDR3 DNA sequence: TGTGCCATCAGAGCCGGGACAGGGACTTGGGAGCAGTACTTC. It specifies CAIRAGTGTWEQYF.

With regard to this clonotype: One junction end disagrees with the germline gene, perhaps due to a read error. J is TRBJ2-3 and V is TRBV4-2; 14 bases are shared with TRBD2. The germline gives CDR1 LGHNA, CDR2 YNFKEQ. The CDR3 spans 12 residues. The DNA of the CDR3 is TGTGCCAGCAGCCCCGGGACTAGCGGGAGTATTTTT. This translates into CASSPGTSGSIF.

The V gene is TRBV4-3, the J gene TRBJ2-1; D remains ambiguous. Germline CDR1 LGHNA, CDR2 YSLEER. The CDR3 is made up of 14 amino acids. V was trimmed by 3 bases and J by 2 bases, leaving 8 bases between them. The CDR3 sequence is CASSQIGTYNEQFF. CDR3 DNA sequence: TGCGCCAGCAGCCAGATAGGGACCTACAATGAGCAGTTCTTC.

The CDR3, as DNA: TGTGCCAGCAGTTCATACAGAATAGCGGGGGGGCCCGCAGATACGCAGTATTTT. Translation gives CASSSYRIAGGPADTQYF. V gene TRBV28 combines with J gene TRBJ2-3; TRBD2 aligns across 11 bases. CDR3 size: 18 residues. Germline trimming cut 4 bases from V and 4 bases from J; bases unmatched to any gene: 13. Germline V gives CDR1 MDHEN, CDR2 SYDVKM.

This clonotype has a single count. This chain connects TRBV20-1 to TRBJ1-1, with D possibly matching TRBD1 (6 bases). V lost 0 bases to trimming and J lost 8 bases, with 7 bases between them. This CDR3 is built from 11 residues. From germline, CDR1 is DFQATT and CDR2 SNEGSKA (reference sequence). CDR3: CSARDTGEAFF. DNA for the CDR3: TGCAGTGCTAGAGATACAGGGGAAGCTTTCTTT.

This sequence joins TRBV27 and TRBJ1-2, with D possibly TRBD1 on 5 matching bases. The CDR3 is 15 residues long. Germline values: CDR1 MNHEY, CDR2 SMNVEV (reference sequence). The V gene lost 4 bases and the J gene lost 1 base, with 13 bases spanning the gap. DNA for the CDR3: TGTGCCAGCAGTTCCCCCGGTAGGGGTAACTATGGCTACACCTTC. It is translated as CASSSPGRGNYGYTF.

V usage is TRBV5-6 and J usage is TRBJ2-1; no firm D call. Germline CDR1 SGHDT, CDR2 YYEEEE. The CDR3 consists of 12 residues. V lost 0 bases, J lost 12 bases, and 10 bases lay in between. CDR3 in amino acids: CASSLVLGWQFF. DNA for the CDR3: TGTGCCAGCAGCTTGGTTTTGGGGTGGCAGTTCTTC.